These 21 T cell receptor beta chains were all obtained from the same sample, sequenced in a study of cytomegalovirus exposure and HLA in healthy donors. 60 Vbeta and 13 Jbeta primers were used in PCR. Repertoires were generated with immunoSEQ multiplex PCR, while TCRdb's copy carries only in-frame clones and drops some. Of about 130,000 clones in the sample, approximately 61% were seen once. The sequenced sample consisted of PBMCs. The receptor set was obtained from a human donor in good health.

The chain carries TRBV4-1 and TRBJ2-3, with 9 positions matching TRBD2. V lost 1 base, J lost 5 bases, and 4 bases stayed unmatched. This CDR3 is built from 15 residues. From germline, CDR1 is MGHRA and CDR2 YSYEKL. CDR3 in DNA: TGCGCCAGCAGCCAAGGGACTAGCGAGGGAGATACGCAGTATTTT. This encodes CASSQGTSEGDTQYF.

This chain connects TRBV7-8 to TRBJ2-7; TRBD1 agrees at 8 bases. The CDR3 is 13 residues long. Germline values: CDR1 SGHVS, CDR2 FQNEAQ. The V gene end was trimmed by 7 bases and the J gene end by 3 bases; junction bases not matched to a gene: 5. CDR3 sequence (DNA): TGTGCCAGCACCTACAGGGGGAACTACGAGCAGTACTTC. Its protein is CASTYRGNYEQYF.

This clone has just one count. This chain connects TRBV19 to TRBJ1-1, with unresolved D. Trimming removed 6 bases at V and 1 base at J, with 6 bases between. In germline, CDR1 is LNHDA, CDR2 SQIVND (reference sequence). This CDR3 has 12 residues. CDR3 in amino acids: CASRSGNTEAFF. In DNA form, the CDR3 reads TGTGCCAGTAGATCCGGGAACACTGAAGCTTTCTTT.

The chain couples TRBV5-1 to TRBJ2-3, with TRBD1 matching over 7 bases. Trimming removed 1 base from V and 1 base from J; junction bases left unmatched: 3. Germline CDR1 and CDR2: SGHRS and YFSETQ. The CDR3 covers 15 residues. Written as DNA, the CDR3 is TGCGCCAGCAGCTTGAGGGACAGAGGCACAGATACGCAGTATTTT. Translation: CASSLRDRGTDTQYF.

The genes are TRBV5-1 and TRBJ2-5; TRBD2 aligns across 14 bases. The last part of the DNA fits TRBJ2-7 better; the J call may be wrong. Germline CDR1 SGHRS, CDR2 YFSETQ. The CDR3 has 17 residues. The DNA for the CDR3 is TGCGCCAGCAGCTCAGGGACTAGCGGGAGAACGACCTACGAGCAGTACTTC. As protein: CASSSGTSGRTTYEQYF.

The V and J genes are TRBV5-1 and TRBJ1-1, with 9 nucleotides matching TRBD1. Germline CDR1 is SGHRS and CDR2 is YFSETQ. Trimming at V came to 2 bases and at J to 3 bases, leaving 2 bases not matched to a gene. The CDR3 has 14 amino acids. Here the CDR3 DNA reads TGCGCCAGCAGCTTACAGGGGGCAGACACTGAAGCTTTCTTT. Its translation is CASSLQGADTEAFF.

The chain recombines TRBV7-2 with TRBJ2-7; TRBD2 matches at 7 bases. The CDR3 consists of 15 residues. Germline CDR1 SGHTA, CDR2 FQGNSA. Trimming at V came to 0 bases and at J to 3 bases, leaving 5 bases not matched to a gene. CDR3 amino acids: CASSLALADFYEQYF. CDR3 DNA sequence: TGTGCCAGCAGCTTAGCGCTAGCGGACTTCTACGAGCAGTACTTC.

The V and J genes are TRBV2 and TRBJ1-5; 7 bases agree with TRBD1. Germline CDR1 SNHLY, CDR2 FYNNEI. This CDR3 comprises 14 residues. The ends lost 6 bases at V and 2 bases at J; junction bases unmatched: 4. CDR3 region: CASSPDRGNQPQHF. CDR3 coding DNA: TGTGCCAGCAGCCCCGACAGGGGCAATCAGCCCCAGCATTTT. The full variable domain, its missing parts supplied by reference TRBV2 and TRBJ1-5, is EPEVTQTPSHQVTQMGQEVILRCVPISNHLYFYWYRQILGQKVEFLVSFYNNEISEKSEIFDDQFSVERPDGSNFTLKIRSTKLEDSAMYFCASSPDRGNQPQHFGDGTRLSIL.

The rearrangement joins TRBV7-8 to TRBJ2-7; 7 positions agree with TRBD2. Trimming at V came to 5 bases and at J to 5 bases, leaving 12 bases not matched to a gene. Germline V gene sequence: CDR1 SGHVS, CDR2 FQNEAQ. CDR3 length equals 15 residues. This CDR3 is CASSRTSEGVHEQYF. CDR3 bases: TGTGCCAGCAGCCGCACTAGCGAGGGTGTTCACGAGCAGTACTTC.

The genes are TRBV5-4 and TRBJ2-1; 7 nucleotides line up with TRBD1. Germline V CDR1 and CDR2: SGHNT, YYREEE (reference sequence). V dropped 4 bases and J dropped 9; count of bases not matched to a gene: 10. This CDR3 has 14 residues. The CDR3 DNA follows: TGTGCCAGCAGCGCTAGGGGGCTGGTGGGTGAGCAGTTCTTC. This sequence encodes CASSARGLVGEQFF.

The rearrangement links TRBV18 to TRBJ1-3; D uncertain. Germline V gives CDR1 KGHSH, CDR2 LQKENI. Between the trimmed V and J ends, which lost 4 bases and 2 bases, there was a span of 9 bases. The CDR3 is 14 residues long. CDR3 nucleotides: TGTGCCAGCTCACGAACTGAGCCTGGAAACACCATATATTTT. Protein sequence: CASSRTEPGNTIYF.

The count of this clone is one. The chain joins TRBV29-1 to TRBJ2-3; no clear D gene. The germline V gene encodes CDR1 SQVTM and CDR2 ANQGSEA. Deletions cut 4 bases from V and 0 bases from J, with 11 bases between. The CDR3 contains 14 residues. The DNA for the CDR3 is TGCAGCGTTGTGAGTGGTACTAGCACAGATACGCAGTATTTT. This encodes CSVVSGTSTDTQYF.

The chain joins TRBV9 to TRBJ2-2; no clear D. Germline V gene sequence: CDR1 SGDLS, CDR2 YYNGEE. Between the trimmed V and J ends, which lost 0 bases and 3 bases, there was a span of 6 bases. The CDR3 loop spans 14 amino acids. The CDR3 loop reads CASSVVVDTGELFF. Here the CDR3 DNA reads TGTGCCAGCAGCGTAGTAGTGGACACCGGGGAGCTGTTTTTT.

The chain is built from TRBV9 and TRBJ2-5, with TRBD1 matching over 9 bases. V gave up 4 bases and J gave up 2 bases; unmatched junction bases: 6. In germline, CDR1 is SGDLS, CDR2 YYNGEE. CDR3 size: 15 residues. CDR3 in DNA: TGTGCCAGCAGCCACACGGGACAGGGACAAGAGACCCAGTACTTC. The encoded protein is CASSHTGQGQETQYF.

This clone has only a few counts. The chain employs TRBV18 and TRBJ2-2; 10 bases match TRBD1. The CDR3 length is 14 residues. The germline V gene has CDR1 KGHSH and CDR2 LQKENI. The J segment lost 5 bases and the V segment lost 8 bases, leaving 5 bases of the junction unmatched. CDR3 protein: CASETGGRTGELFF. CDR3 nucleotides: TGTGCCAGCGAGACAGGGGGCCGGACCGGGGAGCTGTTTTTT.

The sample holds one count of this clone. The V and J genes are TRBV6-1 and TRBJ2-7, with D uncertain. The germline V gene encodes CDR1 MNHNS and CDR2 SASEGT. This CDR3 spans 13 amino acids. Trimming removed 6 bases at V and 2 bases at J, with 11 bases between. The chain's CDR3 is CASRPGPPYEQYF. The DNA for the CDR3 is TGTGCCAGCAGGCCAGGCCCACCCTACGAGCAGTACTTC.

This rearrangement joins TRBV6-6 to TRBJ2-7; 7 bases are a match to TRBD1. The CDR3 extends over 12 amino acids. The germline V gene encodes CDR1 MNHNY and CDR2 SVGAGI (reference sequence). Trimming at V came to 8 bases and at J to 3 bases, leaving 4 bases not matched to a gene. This CDR3 reads CASRDRFYEQYF. The CDR3 DNA reads TGTGCCAGCCGGGACAGATTCTACGAGCAGTACTTC.

This clone was observed a few times. V usage is TRBV10-3 and J usage is TRBJ2-3; tentatively, D is TRBD1 (5 bases). The CDR3 totals 13 residues. V lost 5 bases and J 2 bases, leaving 8 bases between the germline ends. Germline CDR1 ENHRY, CDR2 SYGVKD. The CDR3 is CAISRQLTDTQYF. The CDR3 nucleotides read TGTGCCATCAGTCGACAGCTCACAGATACGCAGTATTTT.

V usage is TRBV5-4 and J usage is TRBJ1-1; 10 bases match TRBD1. Germline CDR1 is SGHNT and CDR2 is YYREEE (reference sequence). This CDR3 comprises 16 residues. Losses at the gene ends were 3 bases for V and 5 bases for J; bases not matched to a gene: 10. The CDR3 DNA reads TGTGCCAGCAGCTCGGGAGGTAGGACAGGGGGAACTGAAGCTTTCTTT. The encoded protein is CASSSGGRTGGTEAFF.

The J gene is TRBJ2-3, the V gene TRBV7-9; 8 positions agree with TRBD1. The germline gives CDR1 SEHNR, CDR2 FQNEAQ (reference sequence). V was clipped by 3 bases and J by 1 base; unmatched bases: 6. CDR3 size: 16 residues. The CDR3 sequence: CASSFNPGQGTDTQYF. CDR3 bases: TGTGCCAGCAGCTTTAATCCGGGACAGGGCACAGATACGCAGTATTTT.

The chain recombines TRBV6-4 with TRBJ2-1, with 7 bases that match TRBD2. Looked up from germline, CDR1 is MRHNA and CDR2 is SNTAGT. The J segment lost 4 bases and the V segment lost 6 bases, leaving 12 bases of the junction unmatched. This CDR3 spans 16 amino acids. Written as DNA, the CDR3 is TGTGCCAGCAGAGACCTTCTAGCGGCAGCATACAATGAGCAGTTCTTC. This translates into CASRDLLAAAYNEQFF.